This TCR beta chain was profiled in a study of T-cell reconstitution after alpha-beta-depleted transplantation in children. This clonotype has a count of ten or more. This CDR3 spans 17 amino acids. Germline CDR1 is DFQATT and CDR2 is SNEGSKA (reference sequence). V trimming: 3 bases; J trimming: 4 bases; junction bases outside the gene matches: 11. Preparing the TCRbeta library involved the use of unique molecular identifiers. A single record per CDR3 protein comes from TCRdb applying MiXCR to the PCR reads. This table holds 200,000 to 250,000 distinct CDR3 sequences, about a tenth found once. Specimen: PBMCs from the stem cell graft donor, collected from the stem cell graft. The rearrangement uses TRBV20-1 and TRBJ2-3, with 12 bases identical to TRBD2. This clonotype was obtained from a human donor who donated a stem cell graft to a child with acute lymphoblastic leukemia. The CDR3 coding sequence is TGCAGTGCTAGCCCACGCCGCCTAGCGGGGGGGGCAGATACGCAGTATTTT. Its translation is CSASPRRLAGGADTQYF.